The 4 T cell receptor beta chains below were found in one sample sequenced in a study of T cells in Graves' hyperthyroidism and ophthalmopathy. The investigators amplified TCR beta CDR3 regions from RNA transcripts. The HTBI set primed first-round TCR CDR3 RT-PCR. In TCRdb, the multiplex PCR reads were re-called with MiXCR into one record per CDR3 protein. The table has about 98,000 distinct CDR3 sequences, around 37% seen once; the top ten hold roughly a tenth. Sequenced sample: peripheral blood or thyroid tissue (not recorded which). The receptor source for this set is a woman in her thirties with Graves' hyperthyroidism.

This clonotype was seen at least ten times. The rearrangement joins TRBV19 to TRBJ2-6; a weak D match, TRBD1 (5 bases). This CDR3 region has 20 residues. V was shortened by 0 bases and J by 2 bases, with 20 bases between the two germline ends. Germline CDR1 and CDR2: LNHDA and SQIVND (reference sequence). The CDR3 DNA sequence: TGTGCCAGTAGTATAGATCCTGCCCATTTGGGGCGGCCTGGGGCCAACGTCCTGACTTTC. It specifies CASSIDPAHLGRPGANVLTF. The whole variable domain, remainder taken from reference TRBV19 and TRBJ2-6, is DGGITQSPKYLFRKEGQNVTLSCEQNLNHDAMYWYRQDPGQGLRLIYYSQIVNDFQKGDIAEGYSVSREKKESFPLTVTSAQKNPTAFYLCASSIDPAHLGRPGANVLTFGAGSRLTVL.

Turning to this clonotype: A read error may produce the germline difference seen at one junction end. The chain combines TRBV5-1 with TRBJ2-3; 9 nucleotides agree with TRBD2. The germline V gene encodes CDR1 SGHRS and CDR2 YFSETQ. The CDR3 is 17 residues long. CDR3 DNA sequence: TGCGCCTGCAGCTTGTCTACTAGCGGGTCCTTCACAGATACGCAGTATTTT. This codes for CACSLSTSGSFTDTQYF.

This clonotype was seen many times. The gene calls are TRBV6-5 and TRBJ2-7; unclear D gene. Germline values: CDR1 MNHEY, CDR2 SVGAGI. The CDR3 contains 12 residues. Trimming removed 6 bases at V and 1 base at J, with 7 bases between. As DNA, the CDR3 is TGTGCCAGCAGGACGGCGTCCTACGAGCAGTACTTC. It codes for CASRTASYEQYF.

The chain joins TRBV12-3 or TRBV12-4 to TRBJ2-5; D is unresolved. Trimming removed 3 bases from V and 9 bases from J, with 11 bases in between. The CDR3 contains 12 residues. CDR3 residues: CASSLKDQPQYF. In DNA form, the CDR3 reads TGTGCCAGCAGTTTGAAAGATCAGCCCCAGTACTTC.